This TCR beta chain was profiled in a study of T cell responses to AZD1222 COVID-19 vaccine. The data were produced by immunoSEQ multiplex PCR, yet TCRdb's version contains in-frame clones alone and is incomplete. The profile shows 150,000 to 200,000 clones, more than 90% of them singletons. CDR1 and CDR2 (germline): MNHEY, SMNVEV (reference sequence). The CDR3 covers 13 residues. Trimming removed 6 bases at V and 6 bases at J, with 15 bases between. The sequenced sample was peripheral blood, obtained 28 days after the second dose of the MenACWY control vaccine. V gene TRBV27 combines with J gene TRBJ2-7; TRBD1 might be the D (7 bases). The receptor was isolated from an adult who received the MenACWY meningococcal vaccine as a control. CDR3 DNA sequence: TGTGCCAGCAGCACTAGACAGGGACTCGAGCAGTACTTC. Its protein product is CASSTRQGLEQYF.